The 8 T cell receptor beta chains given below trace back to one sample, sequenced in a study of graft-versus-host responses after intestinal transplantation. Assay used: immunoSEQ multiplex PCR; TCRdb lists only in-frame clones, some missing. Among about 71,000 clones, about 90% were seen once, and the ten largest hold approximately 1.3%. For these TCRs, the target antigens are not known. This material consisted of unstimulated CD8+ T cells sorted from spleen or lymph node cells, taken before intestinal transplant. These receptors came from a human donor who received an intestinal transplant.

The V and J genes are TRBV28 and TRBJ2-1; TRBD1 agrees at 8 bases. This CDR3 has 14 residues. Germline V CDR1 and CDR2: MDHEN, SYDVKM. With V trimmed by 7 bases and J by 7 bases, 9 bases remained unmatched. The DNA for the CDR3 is TGTGCCAGCATGGGACAGGCGATCTTTAATGAGCAGTTCTTC. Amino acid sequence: CASMGQAIFNEQFF.

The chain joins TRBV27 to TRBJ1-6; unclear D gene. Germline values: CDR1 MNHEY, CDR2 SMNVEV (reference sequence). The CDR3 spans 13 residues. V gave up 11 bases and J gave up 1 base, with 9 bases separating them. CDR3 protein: CASARSYNSPLHF. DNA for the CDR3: TGTGCCTCCGCCAGGTCCTATAATTCACCCCTCCACTTT.

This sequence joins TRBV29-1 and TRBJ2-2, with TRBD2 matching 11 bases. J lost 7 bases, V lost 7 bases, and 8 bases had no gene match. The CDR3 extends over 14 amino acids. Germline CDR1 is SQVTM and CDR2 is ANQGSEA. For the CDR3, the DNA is TGCAGCGCCACGACTAGCGGGGAGGGCGGGGAGCTGTTTTTT. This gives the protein CSATTSGEGGELFF.

The CDR3 coding sequence is TGTGCCAGTAGTATATGGGACAGCCGACAGCCCCAGCATTTT. Residues: CASSIWDSRQPQHF. The rearrangement joins TRBV19 to TRBJ1-5, with 7 bases identical to TRBD1. Trimming at V came to 2 bases and at J to 7 bases, leaving 5 bases not matched to a gene. Germline V gene sequence: CDR1 LNHDA, CDR2 SQIVND (reference sequence). This CDR3 has 14 residues.

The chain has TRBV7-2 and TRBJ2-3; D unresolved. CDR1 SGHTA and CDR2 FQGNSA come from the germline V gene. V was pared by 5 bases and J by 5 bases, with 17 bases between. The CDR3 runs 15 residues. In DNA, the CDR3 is TGTGCCAGCAGCCCCCCGCTAGAGCTGGTAGATACGCAGTATTTT. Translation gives CASSPPLELVDTQYF. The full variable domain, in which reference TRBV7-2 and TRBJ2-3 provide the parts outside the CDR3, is GAGVSQSPSNKVTEKGKDVELRCDPISGHTALYWYRQSLGQGLEFLIYFQGNSAPDKSGLPSDRFSAERTGGSVSTLTIQRTQQEDSAVYLCASSPPLELVDTQYFGPGTRLTVL.

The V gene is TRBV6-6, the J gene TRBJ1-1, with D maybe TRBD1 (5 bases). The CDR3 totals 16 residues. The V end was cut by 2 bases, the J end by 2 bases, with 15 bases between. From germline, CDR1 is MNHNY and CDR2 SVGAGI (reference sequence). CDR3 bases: TGTGCCAGCAGTTACGGGGCGGCCCCTTTAAACACTGAAGCTTTCTTT. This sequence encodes CASSYGAAPLNTEAFF.

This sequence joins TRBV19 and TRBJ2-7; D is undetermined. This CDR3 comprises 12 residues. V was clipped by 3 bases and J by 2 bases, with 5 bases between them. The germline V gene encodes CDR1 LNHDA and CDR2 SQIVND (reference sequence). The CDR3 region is CASSIGPYEQYF. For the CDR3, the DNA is TGTGCCAGTAGTATTGGGCCCTACGAGCAGTACTTC. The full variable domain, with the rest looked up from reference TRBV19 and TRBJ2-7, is DGGITQSPKYLFRKEGQNVTLSCEQNLNHDAMYWYRQDPGQGLRLIYYSQIVNDFQKGDIAEGYSVSREKKESFPLTVTSAQKNPTAFYLCASSIGPYEQYFGPGTRLTVT.

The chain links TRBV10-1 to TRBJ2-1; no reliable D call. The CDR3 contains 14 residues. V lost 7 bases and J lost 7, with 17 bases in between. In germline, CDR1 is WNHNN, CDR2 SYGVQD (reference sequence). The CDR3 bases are TGCGCCAGCAAAGGCGACCCGAGGCGGAATGAGCAGTTCTTC. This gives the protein CASKGDPRRNEQFF.